This paragraph reports one TCR beta chain. This entry is derived from a study of blood T cell repertoires in COVID-19. Study information: Acute and convalescent COVID-19 specimens originated in the United States, Italy and Spain. Nucleic acid was either cDNA or gDNA, and it came from T cells, B-cell-depleted T cells, or PBMCs.

Original analysis: Reference gene primers were amplified, and this amplification served to estimate nucleated cell counts. The data were produced by immunoSEQ multiplex PCR, yet TCRdb's version contains in-frame clones alone and is incomplete. V, J and clone size were drawn from that table, and D and trimming were deduced from the DNA. This sample yields about 54,000 clones, of which over 80% are seen a single time; 3% to 3.5% belongs to the top ten. The CDR3 consists of 15 residues. Trimming took 6 bases from V and 5 from J; bases not matched to a gene: 10. CDR1 is KGHSH and CDR2 is LQKENI in the germline V gene.

The rearrangement links TRBV18 to TRBJ1-5; 7 bases match TRBD1. The sequenced sample was peripheral blood. This receptor was obtained from a human donor in a cohort sampled during active COVID-19. The CDR3 coding sequence is TGTGCCAGCTCCTTGACAGGGAAGGCCGATCAGCCCCAGCATTTT. Amino acids: CASSLTGKADQPQHF.